These 20 T cell receptor beta chains came from one sample sequenced in a study of control samples from healthy donors and cancer patients (dated by TCRdb to about 2020). The library was generated by the immunoSEQ multiplex PCR assay. TCRdb provides this immuneACCESS table in a form limited to in-frame rearrangements. Some clones are lacking; in checked studies, under half of them reflect an unresolved V gene, and why the rest are absent is not known. In this sample the table shows 100,000 to 150,000 clones, around 92% of which occur a single time. The ten largest clones add up to under 0.7% of the sample. Sequenced material: PBMCs. The source is an elderly man with head and neck cancer.

V gene TRBV19 combines with J gene TRBJ2-2; no reliable D call. The CDR3 length is 12 residues. Germline V CDR1 and CDR2: LNHDA, SQIVND (reference sequence). The germline V and J ends were trimmed by 6 bases and 8 bases, with 10 bases remaining between them. Here the CDR3 DNA reads TGTGCCAGTAGCGAGTTGGCGGGGGAGCTGTTTTTT. It codes for CASSELAGELFF.

CDR3 in amino acids: CASSLAGSYEQYF. The CDR3, as DNA: TGTGCCAGCAGTTTAGCAGGGTCCTACGAGCAGTACTTC. This chain links TRBV6-6 with TRBJ2-7; weak D call: TRBD1 (5 bases). CDR3 length: 13 residues. Germline CDR1 is MNHNY and CDR2 is SVGAGI (reference sequence). The ends were cut back, 4 bases at V and 1 base at J, with 8 bases in the middle.

The J gene is TRBJ1-4, the V gene TRBV6-5, with 7 bases fitting TRBD1. Germline lookup yields CDR1 MNHEY and CDR2 SVGAGI. V was clipped by 6 bases and J by 4 bases; unmatched bases: 5. CDR3 length: 14 amino acids. CDR3 region: CASSSTGNNEKLFF. The CDR3 DNA reads as TGTGCCAGCAGCTCGACAGGGAATAATGAAAAACTGTTTTTT.

On this clone itself: At one of its ends the junction is not consistent with the germline gene, which may arise from a read error. The chain has TRBV19 and TRBJ2-1; 7 bases are shared with TRBD1. This CDR3 has 14 amino acids. The germline CDR1 and CDR2 sequences are LNHDA and SQIVND (reference sequence). Written as DNA, the CDR3 is TGTGCCAGTACTAATGACAGGGCTAGTAATGAGCAATTCTTC. As protein: CASTNDRASNEQFF.

The CDR3, as DNA: TGTGCCAGCAGCCTGCAGCCACCCGGGACTTTCTCCTACAATGAGCAGTTCTTC. The encoded protein is CASSLQPPGTFSYNEQFF. The rearrangement joins TRBV3-1 (or the pseudogene TRBV3-2) to TRBJ2-1, with D perhaps matching TRBD2 (6 bases). Germline lookup yields CDR1 LGHDT and CDR2 YNNKEL (reference sequence). V lost 4 bases and J 0 bases, leaving 19 bases between the germline ends. There are 18 residues in the CDR3.

The chain recombines TRBV2 with TRBJ2-2; 10 bases match TRBD2. Germline CDR1 is SNHLY and CDR2 is FYNNEI. The CDR3 consists of 15 residues. The V gene end was trimmed by 10 bases and the J gene end by 2 bases; junction bases not matched to a gene: 7. In DNA, the CDR3 is TGTGCCACAGGAGCTAGCGGGGGCAACACCGGGGAGCTGTTTTTT. It yields the protein CATGASGGNTGELFF.

The rearrangement links TRBV30 to TRBJ1-5; 8 bases map to TRBD1. This CDR3 contains 17 residues. CDR1 and CDR2 (germline): GTSNPN, SVGIG (reference sequence). J gave up 1 base and V 2 bases, and 10 bases lay outside the gene matches. DNA for the CDR3: TGTGCCTGGAGTCACAGAGGACAGGGTGGGAGCAATCAGCCCCAGCATTTT. Translating it yields CAWSHRGQGGSNQPQHF.

V and J are TRBV6-5 and TRBJ1-5; no firm D call. V was shortened by 5 bases and J by 5 bases, with 16 bases between the two germline ends. Germline values: CDR1 MNHEY, CDR2 SVGAGI. The CDR3 contains 15 residues. CDR3 DNA: TGTGCCAGCAGTCCCCCTTATGGGGTAGATCAGCCCCAGCATTTT. Translating it yields CASSPPYGVDQPQHF.

This chain links TRBV6-5 with TRBJ1-3, with 9 bases fitting TRBD1. CDR1 MNHEY and CDR2 SVGAGI come from the germline V gene. This CDR3 comprises 14 residues. V shed 8 bases and J 5 bases; nucleotides not matched to a gene: 7. Here the CDR3 DNA reads TGTGCCAGCCACTTAGACAGGGGGAGAAACACCATATATTTT. This translates into CASHLDRGRNTIYF.

This chain connects TRBV4-3 to TRBJ2-7, with D unclear. CDR3 size: 16 residues. V was clipped by 2 bases and J by 1 base, with 15 bases between them. The V gene's germline CDR1 is LGHNA and CDR2 YSLEER. The DNA of the CDR3 is TGCGCCAGCAGCCAATCTAGGGATTTGGGGTCCTACGAGCAGTACTTC. Translated: CASSQSRDLGSYEQYF.

This clone was picked up one time. The chain carries TRBV2 and TRBJ2-1, with D perhaps matching TRBD2 (5 bases). The CDR3 consists of 16 residues. Looked up from germline, CDR1 is SNHLY and CDR2 is FYNNEI. The V and J ends lost 7 bases and 2 bases respectively, with 18 bases between them. The CDR3 bases are TGTGCCAGCATAGAGACCCCCGGACTGGCCTACAATGAGCAGTTCTTC. It specifies CASIETPGLAYNEQFF.

About this clone itself: The junction shows a germline mismatch at one end, possibly a read error. This chain uses TRBV3-1 (or the pseudogene TRBV3-2) with TRBJ2-7; 10 bases are a match to TRBD2. The V gene's germline CDR1 is LGHDT and CDR2 YNNKEL (reference sequence). The CDR3 loop spans 14 amino acids. The CDR3 DNA reads TGTGCCAGCAGCCAAAGCATCCCGGGACTAGCGATTCACTTC. Amino acids: CASSQSIPGLAIHF.

The chain combines TRBV28 with TRBJ1-3, with D hard to call. Per the germline V gene, CDR1 is MDHEN and CDR2 is SYDVKM. CDR3 length: 14 residues. Trimming removed 5 bases from V and 2 bases from J, with 10 bases in between. The CDR3 region has the DNA TGTGCCAGCAGTCTGATATTGGCTGGAAACACCATATATTTT. Amino acids: CASSLILAGNTIYF.

CDR3 region: CASSQGLSNSYNEQFF. The CDR3 bases are TGCGCCAGCAGCCAAGGACTTTCAAACTCCTACAATGAGCAGTTCTTC. V is TRBV4-3 and J is TRBJ2-1; D unclear. Germline V gene sequence: CDR1 LGHNA, CDR2 YSLEER. The CDR3 is made up of 16 amino acids. The V end was cut by 1 base, the J end by 0 bases, with 10 bases between.

This clone showed up just a few times. The chain couples TRBV5-1 to TRBJ2-7; tentative D call: TRBD1 (5 bases). The CDR3 loop spans 14 amino acids. V was shortened by 4 bases and J by 0 bases, with 11 bases between the two germline ends. Germline assignment: CDR1 SGHRS and CDR2 YFSETQ. The CDR3 here is CASSRGTGSYEQYF. CDR3 bases: TGCGCCAGCAGCCGCGGAACAGGCTCCTACGAGCAGTACTTC.

The chain couples TRBV18 to TRBJ2-5; possibly TRBD1 for D (5 bases). CDR1 KGHSH and CDR2 LQKENI come from the germline V gene. The CDR3 sequence is 17 residues long. Trimming cost V 4 bases and J 2 bases, with 20 bases left between them. As DNA, the CDR3 is TGTGCCAGCTCACTTCCTAAATTCATAGACAGACAAGAGACCCAGTACTTC. Amino acids: CASSLPKFIDRQETQYF.

This clone occurred a few times. The chain links TRBV10-3 to TRBJ1-1; TRBD1 agrees at 7 bases. Germline V gene data show CDR1 as ENHRY and CDR2 as SYGVKD. The CDR3 spans 15 residues. V was pared by 2 bases and J by 1 base, with 4 bases of the junction left unmatched. CDR3 amino acids: CAISEKRQGNTEAFF. CDR3 sequence (DNA): TGTGCCATCAGTGAGAAAAGACAGGGGAACACTGAAGCTTTCTTT.

The rearrangement links TRBV6-2 or TRBV6-3 to TRBJ2-5; 10 bases agree with TRBD2. Germline V CDR1 and CDR2: MNHEY, SVGEGT. There are 16 residues in the CDR3. J lost 4 bases, V lost 4 bases, and 9 bases had no gene match. DNA of the CDR3: TGTGCCAGCAGTTCCAGGCGGGTAGCGGGAGGAGAGACCCAGTACTTC. Amino acid sequence: CASSSRRVAGGETQYF.

V gene TRBV5-1 combines with J gene TRBJ2-1; the D is unclear. V dropped 4 bases and J dropped 6 bases, with 11 bases sitting between them. From germline, CDR1 is SGHRS and CDR2 YFSETQ. This CDR3 is 13 amino acids long. In DNA form, the CDR3 reads TGCGCCAGCAGCGCGGACGGACCCAATGAGCAGTTCTTC. Amino acids: CASSADGPNEQFF.

The chain links TRBV2 to TRBJ2-1, with TRBD2 matching over 11 bases. Per germline, CDR1 SNHLY and CDR2 FYNNEI. The junction had 13 bases not matched to a gene; V was cut back by 8 bases and J by 10 bases. The CDR3 spans 15 residues. The CDR3 DNA reads as TGTGCCAGCGGGCGAGCGGGTAGCGGGGGGGCCGAGCAGTTCTTC. Its protein is CASGRAGSGGAEQFF.